This TCR beta chain was identified in a study of long-term antiretroviral therapy in people with HIV. General observations from the study: The repertoire was dominated at all time points by clones expanded before ART. Repertoires with HIV possessed tighter CDR3 length spans than those of controls.

Notes on this clone: Its antigen is undetermined.

In germline, CDR1 is MNHEY, CDR2 SMNVEV (reference sequence). CDR3 length equals 15 residues. V was clipped by 5 bases and J by 2 bases, with 14 bases between them. The assay used was immunoSEQ (version v3.0), run at survey level. Target depth was roughly 35,000-50,000 T-cell genomes per sample. Data came from immunoSEQ multiplex PCR; TCRdb stores just in-frame clones and leaves some out. The table has 20,000 to 25,000 clones, roughly 91% seen once; the top ten hold around 8.6%. This sample comprised unsorted PBMCs, obtained 0.2 years before starting antiretroviral therapy. The V gene is TRBV27, the J gene TRBJ2-3, with D unresolved. This TCR derives from a young man with HIV. The DNA for the CDR3 is TGTGCCAGCAGTGGCTTCGGACCTGTCACAGATACGCAGTATTTT. It translates to CASSGFGPVTDTQYF.